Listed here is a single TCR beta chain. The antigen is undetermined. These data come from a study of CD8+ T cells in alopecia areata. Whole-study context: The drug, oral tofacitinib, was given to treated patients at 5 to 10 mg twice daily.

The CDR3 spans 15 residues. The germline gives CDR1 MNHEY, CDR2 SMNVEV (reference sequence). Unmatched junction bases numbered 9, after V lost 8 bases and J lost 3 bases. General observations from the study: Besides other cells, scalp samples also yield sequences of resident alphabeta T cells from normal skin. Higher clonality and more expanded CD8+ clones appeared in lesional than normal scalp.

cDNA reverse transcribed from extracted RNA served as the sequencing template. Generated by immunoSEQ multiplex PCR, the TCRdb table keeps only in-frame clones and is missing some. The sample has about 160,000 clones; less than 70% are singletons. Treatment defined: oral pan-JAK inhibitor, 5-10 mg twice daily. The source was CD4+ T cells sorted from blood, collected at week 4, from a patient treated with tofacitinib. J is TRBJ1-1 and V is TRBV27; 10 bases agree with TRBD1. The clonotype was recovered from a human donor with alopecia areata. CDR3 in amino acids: CASLPVGQGDTEAFF. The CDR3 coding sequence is TGTGCCAGCCTACCCGTCGGACAGGGGGACACTGAAGCTTTCTTT.